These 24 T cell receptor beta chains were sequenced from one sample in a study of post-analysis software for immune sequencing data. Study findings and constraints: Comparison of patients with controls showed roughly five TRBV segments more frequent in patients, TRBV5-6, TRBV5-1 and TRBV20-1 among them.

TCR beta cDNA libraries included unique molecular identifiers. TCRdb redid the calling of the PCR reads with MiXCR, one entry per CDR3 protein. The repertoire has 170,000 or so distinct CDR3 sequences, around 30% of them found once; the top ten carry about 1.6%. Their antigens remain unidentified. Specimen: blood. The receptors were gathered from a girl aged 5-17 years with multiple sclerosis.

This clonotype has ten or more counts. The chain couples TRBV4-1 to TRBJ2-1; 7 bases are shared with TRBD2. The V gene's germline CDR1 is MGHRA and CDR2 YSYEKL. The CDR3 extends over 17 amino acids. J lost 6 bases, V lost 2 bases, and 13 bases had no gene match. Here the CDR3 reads CASSQSLAVRIGNEQFF. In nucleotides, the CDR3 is TGCGCCAGCAGCCAATCGCTAGCGGTTAGGATAGGCAATGAGCAGTTCTTC.

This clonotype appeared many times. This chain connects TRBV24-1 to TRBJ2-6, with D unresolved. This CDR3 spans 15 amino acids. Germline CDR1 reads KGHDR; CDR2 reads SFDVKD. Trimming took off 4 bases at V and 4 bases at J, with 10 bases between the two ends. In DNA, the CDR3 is TGTGCCACCAGTGACCACAGCGCGGGGGCCAACGTCCTGACTTTC. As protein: CATSDHSAGANVLTF.

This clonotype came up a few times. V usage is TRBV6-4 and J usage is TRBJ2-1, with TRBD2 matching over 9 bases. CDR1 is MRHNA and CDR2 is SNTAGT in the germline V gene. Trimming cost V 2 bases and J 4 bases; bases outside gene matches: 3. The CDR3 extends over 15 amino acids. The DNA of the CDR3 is TGTGCCAGCAGTGACGGTGCGGGAGGGTACAATGAGCAGTTCTTC. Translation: CASSDGAGGYNEQFF.

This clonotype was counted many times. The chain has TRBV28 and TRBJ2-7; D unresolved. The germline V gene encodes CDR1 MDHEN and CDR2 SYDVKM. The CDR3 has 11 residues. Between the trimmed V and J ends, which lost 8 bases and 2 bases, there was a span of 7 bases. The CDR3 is CASRAAYEQYF. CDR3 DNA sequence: TGTGCCAGCCGGGCCGCCTACGAGCAGTACTTC.

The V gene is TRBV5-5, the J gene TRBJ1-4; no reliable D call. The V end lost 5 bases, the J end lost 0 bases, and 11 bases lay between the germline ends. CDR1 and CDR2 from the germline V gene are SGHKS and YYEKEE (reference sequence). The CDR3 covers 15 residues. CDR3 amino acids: CASRPTETTNEKLFF. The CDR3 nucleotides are TGTGCCAGCAGGCCCACAGAGACAACTAATGAAAAACTGTTTTTT.

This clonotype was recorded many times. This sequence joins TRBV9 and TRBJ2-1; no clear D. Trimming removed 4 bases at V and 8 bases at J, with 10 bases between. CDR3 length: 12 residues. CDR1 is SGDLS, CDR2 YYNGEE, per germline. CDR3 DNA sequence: TGTGCCAGCAGCAGGCTAAGGGATGAGCAGTTCTTC. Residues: CASSRLRDEQFF. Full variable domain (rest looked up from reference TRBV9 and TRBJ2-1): DSGVTQTPKHLITATGQRVTLRCSPRSGDLSVYWYQQSLDQGLQFLIQYYNGEERAKGNILERFSAQQFPDLHSELNLSSLELGDSALYFCASSRLRDEQFFGPGTRLTVL.

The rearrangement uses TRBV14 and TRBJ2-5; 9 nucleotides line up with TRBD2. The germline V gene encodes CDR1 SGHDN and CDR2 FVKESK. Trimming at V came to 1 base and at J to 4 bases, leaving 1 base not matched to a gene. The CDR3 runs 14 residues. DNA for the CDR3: TGTGCCAGCAGCCAAGGCGGGAGGGGAGAGACCCAGTACTTC. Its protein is CASSQGGRGETQYF.

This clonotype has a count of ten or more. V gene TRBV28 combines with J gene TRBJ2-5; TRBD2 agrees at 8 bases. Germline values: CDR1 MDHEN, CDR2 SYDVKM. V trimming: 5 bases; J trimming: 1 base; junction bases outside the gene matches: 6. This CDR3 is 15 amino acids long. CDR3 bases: TGTGCCAGCAGTCTCGGGGGGGTGGGCCAAGAGACCCAGTACTTC. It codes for CASSLGGVGQETQYF.

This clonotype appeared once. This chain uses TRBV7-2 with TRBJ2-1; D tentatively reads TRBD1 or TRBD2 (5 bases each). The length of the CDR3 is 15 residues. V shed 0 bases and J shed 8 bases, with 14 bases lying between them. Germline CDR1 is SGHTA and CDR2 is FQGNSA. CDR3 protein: CASSLAGTISDEQFF. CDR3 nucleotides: TGTGCCAGCAGCTTAGCCGGGACGATCTCGGATGAGCAGTTCTTC.

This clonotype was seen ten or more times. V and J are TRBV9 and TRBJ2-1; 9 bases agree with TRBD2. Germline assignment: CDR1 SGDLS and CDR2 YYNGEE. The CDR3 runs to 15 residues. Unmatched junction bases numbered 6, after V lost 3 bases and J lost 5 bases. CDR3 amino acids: CASSGSGRGHNEQFF. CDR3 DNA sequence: TGTGCCAGCAGCGGTAGCGGGAGAGGGCACAATGAGCAGTTCTTC.

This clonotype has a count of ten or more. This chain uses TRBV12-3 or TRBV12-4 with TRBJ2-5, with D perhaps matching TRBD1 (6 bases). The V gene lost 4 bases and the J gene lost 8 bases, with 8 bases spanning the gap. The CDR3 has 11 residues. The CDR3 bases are TGTGCCAGCAGTTCGGACAGTACCCAGTACTTC. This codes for CASSSDSTQYF.

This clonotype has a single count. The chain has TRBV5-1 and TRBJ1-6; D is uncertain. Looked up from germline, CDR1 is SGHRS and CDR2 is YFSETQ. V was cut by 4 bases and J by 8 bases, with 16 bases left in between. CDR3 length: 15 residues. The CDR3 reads CASSEEARGDSPLHF. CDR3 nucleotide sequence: TGCGCCAGCAGCGAGGAAGCCCGGGGTGATTCACCCCTCCACTTT.

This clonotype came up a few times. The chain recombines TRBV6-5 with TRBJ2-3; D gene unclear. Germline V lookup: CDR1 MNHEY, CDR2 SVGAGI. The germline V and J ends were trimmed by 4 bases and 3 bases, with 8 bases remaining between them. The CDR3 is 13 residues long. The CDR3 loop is CASSFFGTDTQYF. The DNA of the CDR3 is TGTGCCAGCAGTTTTTTTGGGACAGATACGCAGTATTTT.

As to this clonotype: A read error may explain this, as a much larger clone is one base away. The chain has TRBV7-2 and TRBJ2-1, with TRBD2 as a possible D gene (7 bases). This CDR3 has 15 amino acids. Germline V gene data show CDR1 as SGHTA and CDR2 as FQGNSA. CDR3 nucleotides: TGTGCCAGCAGCATAGGGGGACTAAATCCCAATGAGCGGTTCTTC. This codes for CASSIGGLNPNERFF.

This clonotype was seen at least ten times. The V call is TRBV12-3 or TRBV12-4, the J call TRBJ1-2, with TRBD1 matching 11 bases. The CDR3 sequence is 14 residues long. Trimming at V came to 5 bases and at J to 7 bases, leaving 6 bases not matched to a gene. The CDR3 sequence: CASSPGQGAGGYTF. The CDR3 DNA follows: TGTGCCAGCAGTCCAGGACAGGGGGCCGGTGGCTACACCTTC.

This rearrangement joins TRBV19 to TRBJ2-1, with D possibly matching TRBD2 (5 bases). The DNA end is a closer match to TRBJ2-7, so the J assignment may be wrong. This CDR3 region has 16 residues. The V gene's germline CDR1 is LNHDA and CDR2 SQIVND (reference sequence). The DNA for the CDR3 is TGTGCCAGTAGTATAGTGCAGCGGAACTCCTACAATGAGCAGTACTTC. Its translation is CASSIVQRNSYNEQYF.

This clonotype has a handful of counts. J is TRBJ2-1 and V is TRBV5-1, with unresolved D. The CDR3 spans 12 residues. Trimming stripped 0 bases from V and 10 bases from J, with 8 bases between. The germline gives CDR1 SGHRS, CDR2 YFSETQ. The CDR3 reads CASSLVDGEQFF. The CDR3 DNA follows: TGCGCCAGCAGCTTGGTCGACGGGGAGCAGTTCTTC.

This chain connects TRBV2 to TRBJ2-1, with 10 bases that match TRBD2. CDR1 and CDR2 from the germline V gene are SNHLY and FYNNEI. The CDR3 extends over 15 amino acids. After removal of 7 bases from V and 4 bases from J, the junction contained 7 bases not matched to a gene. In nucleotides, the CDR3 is TGTGCCAGCACCTCAGCGACTAGCGGGTACAATGAGCAGTTCTTC. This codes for CASTSATSGYNEQFF.

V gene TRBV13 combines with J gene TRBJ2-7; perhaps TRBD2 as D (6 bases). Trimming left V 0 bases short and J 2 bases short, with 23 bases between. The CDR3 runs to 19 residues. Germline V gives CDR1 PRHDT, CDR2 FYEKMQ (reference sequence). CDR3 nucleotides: TGTGCCAGCAGCTTAGGGCTGCAGCTAATCCGGGACTCCGCCTACGAGCAGTACTTC. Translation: CASSLGLQLIRDSAYEQYF.

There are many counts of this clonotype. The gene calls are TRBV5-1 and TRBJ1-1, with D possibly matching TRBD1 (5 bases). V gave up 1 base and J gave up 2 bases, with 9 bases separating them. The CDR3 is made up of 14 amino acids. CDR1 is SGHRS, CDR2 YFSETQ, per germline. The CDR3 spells CASSLTGTNTEAFF. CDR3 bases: TGCGCCAGCAGCTTGACAGGAACCAACACTGAAGCTTTCTTT.

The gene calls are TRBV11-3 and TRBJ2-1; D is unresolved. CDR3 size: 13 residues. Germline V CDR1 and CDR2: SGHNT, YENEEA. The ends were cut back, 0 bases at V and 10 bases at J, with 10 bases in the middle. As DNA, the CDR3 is TGTGCCAGCAGCTTAGAAAGTCTTGCAGAGCAGTTCTTC. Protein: CASSLESLAEQFF.

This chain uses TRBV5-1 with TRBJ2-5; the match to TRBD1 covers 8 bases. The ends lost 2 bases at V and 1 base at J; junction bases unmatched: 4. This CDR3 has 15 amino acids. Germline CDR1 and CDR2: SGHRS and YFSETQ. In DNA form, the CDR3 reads TGCGCCAGCAGCTTCGGGGACAGGAGCCAAGAGACCCAGTACTTC. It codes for CASSFGDRSQETQYF.

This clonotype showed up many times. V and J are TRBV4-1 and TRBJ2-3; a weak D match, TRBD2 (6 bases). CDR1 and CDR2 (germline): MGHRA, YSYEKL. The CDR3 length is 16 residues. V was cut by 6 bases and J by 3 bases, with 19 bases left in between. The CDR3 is CASRGEPGGGTDTQYF. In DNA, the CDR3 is TGCGCCAGCAGGGGAGAGCCCGGGGGAGGTACAGATACGCAGTATTTT.

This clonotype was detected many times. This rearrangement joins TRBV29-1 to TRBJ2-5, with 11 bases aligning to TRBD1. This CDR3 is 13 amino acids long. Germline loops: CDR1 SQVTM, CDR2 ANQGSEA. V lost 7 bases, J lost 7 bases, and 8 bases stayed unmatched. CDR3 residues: CSARRGQGGTQYF. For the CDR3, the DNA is TGCAGCGCCCGCAGGGGACAGGGGGGGACCCAGTACTTC.